The sequence of this T cell receptor beta chain was determined in a study of cytomegalovirus exposure and HLA in healthy donors. This clone came up once. The CDR3 is made up of 15 amino acids. Trimming cost V 4 bases and J 8 bases; bases outside gene matches: 11. Per germline, CDR1 SGHDT and CDR2 YYEEEE. Primers for the PCR totalled 60 Vbeta and 13 Jbeta. Method: immunoSEQ multiplex PCR; TCRdb's copy keeps in-frame clones and lacks some. Of around 91,000 clones listed, around 80% were seen once; the top ten hold approximately 4%. Input material: PBMCs. The chain links TRBV5-6 to TRBJ2-5, with 10 bases lining up with TRBD1. This receptor was taken from a male donor in good health and CMV-seropositive. This CDR3 reads CASSPGQGPSITQYF. DNA for the CDR3: TGTGCCAGCAGCCCGGGACAGGGGCCGTCGATCACCCAGTACTTC.